The TCR beta chain under discussion was sequenced for a study of cytomegalovirus exposure and HLA in healthy donors. Study-level findings and limits: Per published reports, the classifier diagnosed cytomegalovirus status with high specificity and sensitivity. In a later analysis, an Asian-associated ancestry cluster reportedly showed fewer N-insertions than the approximately 610-donor mean. For TCR beta chains, V- and J-gene trimming was later linked to a missense DCLRE1C variant. Most of the TCR beta V segments (in an earlier analysis) were productive either about 90% or about 30% of the time.

The CDR3 is 12 amino acids. V shed 5 bases and J shed 6 bases, with 8 bases lying between them. The germline V gene has CDR1 MDHEN and CDR2 SYDVKM. A remark on this clone: The antigen remains unidentified.

PCR amplification relied on 60 Vbeta primers (plus 13 Jbeta primers). Profiling relied on immunoSEQ multiplex PCR, and the TCRdb table lists in-frame clones only, not all of them. The sample carries tens of thousands of clones, around 75% recorded once. The V and J genes are TRBV28 and TRBJ1-5; D remains ambiguous. This sequence was found in a man aged 35-49 years in good health and CMV-seronegative. The specimen was PBMCs. The CDR3 here is CASSLAGQPQHF. As DNA, the CDR3 is TGTGCCAGCAGTCTAGCTGGTCAGCCCCAGCATTTT.